The 20 T cell receptor beta chains presented below share a single source sample, sequenced in a study of T cell responses to AZD1222 COVID-19 vaccine (dated by TCRdb to about 2021). The sample's time point label is to be understood as: baseline before first vaccination. Reading the label with the study, this specimen's treatment or condition is: meningococcal conjugate vaccine given as trial control. To prepare the library, the immunoSEQ multiplex PCR assay was applied. The clones in this table, taken by TCRdb from immuneACCESS, are in-frame only. Not every clone is retained; where verified, under half of the shortfall comes from an unresolved V gene, and the cause of the rest is unknown. This sample comprises more than 95,000 clones, approximately 83% of them detected only once. Roughly 3.9% of the sample is held by the ten biggest clonotypes. The sequencing here drew on peripheral blood, taken on day 0 of MenACWY control vaccination. These receptors were obtained from an adult in good health.

As regards this clone: This specimen includes other DNA sequences encoding the same CDR3. The chain combines TRBV29-1 with TRBJ1-1; maybe TRBD1 (5 bases). The CDR3 extends over 10 amino acids. Germline V gene sequence: CDR1 SQVTM, CDR2 ANQGSEA. Trimming removed 4 bases from V and 5 bases from J, with 5 bases in between. The CDR3 DNA reads as TGCAGCGTTGGGGGGACTGAAGCTTTCTTT. This encodes CSVGGTEAFF.

A single count supports this clone. V is TRBV7-8 and J is TRBJ2-4; unclear D gene. The V end lost 4 bases, the J end lost 9 bases, and 13 bases lay between the germline ends. This CDR3 comprises 13 residues. The germline gives CDR1 SGHVS, CDR2 FQNEAQ. The CDR3, as DNA: TGTGCCAGCAGCTCCGACATCCGAGCCATTCAGTACTTC. Translation gives CASSSDIRAIQYF.

This chain joins TRBV3-1 (or the pseudogene TRBV3-2) and TRBJ2-1; 8 nucleotides align to TRBD2. The length of the CDR3 is 16 residues. Germline assignment: CDR1 LGHDT and CDR2 YNNKEL (reference sequence). V was pared by 0 bases and J by 7 bases, with 8 bases of the junction left unmatched. The CDR3 nucleotides read TGTGCCAGCAGCCAAGATTGGCGGGGGGCCGGGAATGAGCAGTTCTTC. It codes for CASSQDWRGAGNEQFF.

This clone was found once. The rearrangement uses TRBV6-5 and TRBJ2-2, with 7 bases fitting TRBD1. The CDR3 loop spans 15 amino acids. Germline V gene data show CDR1 as MNHEY and CDR2 as SVGAGI. V lost 6 bases to trimming and J lost 4 bases; unmatched junction nucleotides: 8. CDR3 sequence: CASSVLQGPTGELFF. The DNA of the CDR3 is TGTGCCAGCAGCGTTTTACAGGGGCCCACCGGGGAGCTGTTTTTT.

The J gene is TRBJ1-1, the V gene TRBV7-8, with a possible D match to TRBD1 (5 bases). The CDR3 spans 16 residues. Trimming removed 2 bases from V and 5 bases from J, with 18 bases in between. Germline V gene data show CDR1 as SGHVS and CDR2 as FQNEAQ. CDR3 sequence (DNA): TGTGCCAGCAGCTTAACCTCCGGGTGGGCAGGGACTGAAGCTTTCTTT. Encoded protein: CASSLTSGWAGTEAFF.

V and J are TRBV28 and TRBJ1-1; D gene unclear. The V end was cut by 8 bases, the J end by 5 bases, with 21 bases between. This CDR3 has 15 amino acids. In germline, CDR1 is MDHEN, CDR2 SYDVKM. CDR3 coding DNA: TGTGCCAGCCAGTTCGGGCGGGGTAGATGGACTGAAGCTTTCTTT. Its protein is CASQFGRGRWTEAFF.

The chain recombines TRBV6-1 with TRBJ2-7; 9 bases line up with TRBD2. V was clipped by 2 bases and J by 0 bases; unmatched bases: 5. Looked up from germline, CDR1 is MNHNS and CDR2 is SASEGT. The CDR3 covers 16 residues. CDR3 DNA sequence: TGTGCCAGCAGTGAACGGGGACTAGCCAGCTCCTACGAGCAGTACTTC. The encoded protein is CASSERGLASSYEQYF.

V gene TRBV2 combines with J gene TRBJ1-2; 7 bases match TRBD1. V shed 8 bases and J 8 bases; nucleotides not matched to a gene: 20. Germline lookup yields CDR1 SNHLY and CDR2 FYNNEI. This CDR3 comprises 16 residues. CDR3 coding DNA: TGTGCCAGCGGCTCCAGGGGGGTAGCAGGCCCCGGGGGCTACACCTTC. Its translation is CASGSRGVAGPGGYTF.

The gene calls are TRBV2 and TRBJ2-7, with a possible D match to TRBD1 (5 bases). V was shortened by 6 bases and J by 4 bases, with 10 bases between the two germline ends. This CDR3 spans 12 amino acids. CDR1 and CDR2 from the germline V gene are SNHLY and FYNNEI. In DNA form, the CDR3 reads TGTGCCAGCAGCAGGGCCCCTTACGAGCAGTACTTC. Its protein is CASSRAPYEQYF.

The rearrangement uses TRBV27 and TRBJ1-2; D gene unclear. The V end was cut by 2 bases, the J end by 2 bases, with 6 bases between. Per the germline V gene, CDR1 is MNHEY and CDR2 is SMNVEV (reference sequence). The CDR3 is 13 amino acids. CDR3 loop: CASSLTENYGYTF. The CDR3 nucleotides read TGTGCCAGCAGTTTAACGGAGAACTATGGCTACACCTTC.

The chain combines TRBV13 with TRBJ2-5; 14 nucleotides line up with TRBD2. The CDR3 is 17 amino acids. CDR1 and CDR2 from the germline V gene are PRHDT and FYEKMQ (reference sequence). V dropped 5 bases and J dropped 6; count of bases not matched to a gene: 11. The CDR3 coding sequence is TGTGCCAGCAGCACGGGACTAGCGGGGGCGAGAGGAAAGACCCAGTACTTC. It is translated as CASSTGLAGARGKTQYF.

The chain combines TRBV27 with TRBJ1-1; the D gene is possibly TRBD1 (6 bases). Trimming cost V 4 bases and J 0 bases, with 18 bases left between them. CDR1 and CDR2 (germline): MNHEY, SMNVEV (reference sequence). The CDR3 consists of 17 residues. As DNA, the CDR3 is TGTGCCAGCAGTTCGCTGCGGGGGGGCTGGATGAACACTGAAGCTTTCTTT. Translated: CASSSLRGGWMNTEAFF.

This clone was counted between two and nine times. J is TRBJ1-1 and V is TRBV4-2, with 7 bases lining up with TRBD1. This CDR3 comprises 16 residues. V was pared by 3 bases and J by 0 bases, with 7 bases of the junction left unmatched. Germline CDR1 is LGHNA and CDR2 is YNFKEQ. The DNA of the CDR3 is TGTGCCAGCAGCCAGGGGACAGACGTTATGAACACTGAAGCTTTCTTT. It specifies CASSQGTDVMNTEAFF.

This chain links TRBV18 with TRBJ2-3, with D possibly TRBD1 on 5 matching bases. CDR1 KGHSH and CDR2 LQKENI come from the germline V gene. There are 13 residues in the CDR3. The germline V and J ends were trimmed by 3 bases and 4 bases, with 8 bases remaining between them. CDR3 sequence reads: CASSPWGADTQYF. Written as DNA, the CDR3 is TGTGCCAGCTCACCGTGGGGCGCAGATACGCAGTATTTT. Variable domain in full (rest from reference TRBV18 and TRBJ2-3): NAGVMQNPRHLVRRRGQEARLRCSPMKGHSHVYWYRQLPEEGLKFMVYLQKENIIDESGMPKERFSAEFPKEGPSILRIQQVVRGDSAAYFCASSPWGADTQYFGPGTRLTVL.

The rearrangement joins TRBV7-9 to TRBJ2-3; D remains unclear. The germline V gene has CDR1 SEHNR and CDR2 FQNEAQ (reference sequence). The length of the CDR3 is 16 residues. V lost 1 base and J 2 bases, leaving 13 bases between the germline ends. CDR3 nucleotides: TGTGCCAGCAGCTTAGGGGTCTTACCGCCCACAGATACGCAGTATTTT. Translating gives CASSLGVLPPTDTQYF.

This chain joins TRBV9 and TRBJ1-5, with 7 bases identical to TRBD1. Germline V lookup: CDR1 SGDLS, CDR2 YYNGEE. Unmatched junction bases numbered 13, after V lost 0 bases and J lost 1 base. The CDR3 covers 19 residues. As DNA, the CDR3 is TGTGCCAGCAGCGTAGTAGGCCCTGACAGGGACCCGAGCAATCAGCCCCAGCATTTT. It yields the protein CASSVVGPDRDPSNQPQHF.

The chain is built from TRBV6-2 or TRBV6-3 and TRBJ1-5; maybe TRBD1 (6 bases). The CDR3 extends over 16 amino acids. CDR1 and CDR2 from the germline V gene are MNHEY and SVGEGT. V was trimmed by 2 bases and J by 3 bases, leaving 14 bases between them. In DNA, the CDR3 is TGTGCCAGCAGTTACGTGGGAGGACAGTTCAATCAGCCCCAGCATTTT. Protein: CASSYVGGQFNQPQHF.

The chain joins TRBV7-2 to TRBJ1-2; D is undetermined. CDR3 length equals 11 residues. Germline CDR1 and CDR2: SGHTA and FQGNSA. With 4 bases removed from V and 6 bases from J, the gap between germline ends came to 6 bases. The CDR3 reads CASSSGHGYTF. CDR3 DNA sequence: TGTGCCAGCAGCTCAGGACATGGCTACACCTTC.

This chain connects TRBV30 to TRBJ1-3, with D possibly being TRBD1 (6 bases). The CDR3 has 15 residues. Germline CDR1 and CDR2: GTSNPN and SVGIG (reference sequence). V was cut by 3 bases and J by 4 bases, with 16 bases left in between. This CDR3 reads CAWSAQVGQGNTIYF. The CDR3 DNA reads as TGTGCCTGGAGCGCCCAAGTCGGACAGGGAAACACCATATATTTT.

The chain carries TRBV7-9 and TRBJ1-2; maybe TRBD1 (5 bases). Trimming removed 6 bases at V and 5 bases at J, with 13 bases between. Per germline, CDR1 SEHNR and CDR2 FQNEAQ (reference sequence). The CDR3 runs 13 residues. CDR3 region: CASSRAGWYGYTF. CDR3 sequence (DNA): TGTGCCAGCAGTCGAGCAGGGTGGTATGGCTACACCTTC.